The T cell receptor beta chain under discussion was sequenced for a study of cytotoxic CD8 clonotypes in ibrutinib-treated CLL. The V and J ends lost 3 bases and 0 bases respectively, with 14 bases between them. The CDR3 totals 16 residues. Germline CDR1 LNHDA, CDR2 SQIVND (reference sequence). Relative to its sample, this clone is medium-sized. Measured with immunoSEQ multiplex PCR; TCRdb has only the in-frame clones, and not every one. The sample has about 50,000 clones, around 52% seen once. Sequences were derived from PBMCs, sampled after 24 months of ibrutinib treatment. J is TRBJ1-2 and V is TRBV19, with D tentatively TRBD1 (6 bases). The TCR was taken from a human donor with chronic lymphocytic leukemia. The CDR3 spells CASSMLRGAANYGYTF. DNA for the CDR3: TGTGCCAGTAGTATGCTCCGGGGGGCTGCTAACTATGGCTACACCTTC. The entire variable domain, with the rest obtained from reference TRBV19 and TRBJ1-2, is as follows: DGGITQSPKYLFRKEGQNVTLSCEQNLNHDAMYWYRQDPGQGLRLIYYSQIVNDFQKGDIAEGYSVSREKKESFPLTVTSAQKNPTAFYLCASSMLRGAANYGYTFGSGTRLTVV.